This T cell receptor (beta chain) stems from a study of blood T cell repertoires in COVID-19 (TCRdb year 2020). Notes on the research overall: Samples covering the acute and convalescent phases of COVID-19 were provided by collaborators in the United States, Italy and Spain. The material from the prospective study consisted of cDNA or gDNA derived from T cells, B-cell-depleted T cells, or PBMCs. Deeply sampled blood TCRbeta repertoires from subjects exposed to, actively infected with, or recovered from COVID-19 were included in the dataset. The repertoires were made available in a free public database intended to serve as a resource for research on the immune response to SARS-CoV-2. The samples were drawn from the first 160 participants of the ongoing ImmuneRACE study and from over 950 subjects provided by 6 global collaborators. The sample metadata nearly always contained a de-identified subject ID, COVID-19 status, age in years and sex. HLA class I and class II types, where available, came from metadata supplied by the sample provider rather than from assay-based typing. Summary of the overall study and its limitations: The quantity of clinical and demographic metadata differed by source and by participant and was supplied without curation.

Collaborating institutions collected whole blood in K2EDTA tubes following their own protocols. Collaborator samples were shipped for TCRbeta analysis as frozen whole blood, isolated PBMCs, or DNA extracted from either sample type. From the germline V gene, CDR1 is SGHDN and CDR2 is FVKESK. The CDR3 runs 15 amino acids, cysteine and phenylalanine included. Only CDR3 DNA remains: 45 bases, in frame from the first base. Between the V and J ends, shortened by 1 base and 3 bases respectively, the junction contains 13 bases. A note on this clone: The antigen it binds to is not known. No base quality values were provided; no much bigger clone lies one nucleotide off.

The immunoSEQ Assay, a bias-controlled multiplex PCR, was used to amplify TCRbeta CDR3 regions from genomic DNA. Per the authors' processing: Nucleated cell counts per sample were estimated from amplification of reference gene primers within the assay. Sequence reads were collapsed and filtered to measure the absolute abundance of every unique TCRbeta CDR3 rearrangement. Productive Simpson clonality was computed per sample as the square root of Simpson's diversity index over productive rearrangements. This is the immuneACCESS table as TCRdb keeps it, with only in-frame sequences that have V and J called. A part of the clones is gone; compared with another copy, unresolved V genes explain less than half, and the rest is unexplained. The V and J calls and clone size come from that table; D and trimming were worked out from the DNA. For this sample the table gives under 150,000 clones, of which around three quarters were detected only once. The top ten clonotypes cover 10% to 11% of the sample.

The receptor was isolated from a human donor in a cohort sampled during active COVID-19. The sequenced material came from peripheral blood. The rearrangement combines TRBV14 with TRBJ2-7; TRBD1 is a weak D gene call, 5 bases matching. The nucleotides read TGTGCCAGCAGCCAAGGAAGGGGATTGGTCTACGAGCAGTACTTC. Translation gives CASSQGRGLVYEQYF.